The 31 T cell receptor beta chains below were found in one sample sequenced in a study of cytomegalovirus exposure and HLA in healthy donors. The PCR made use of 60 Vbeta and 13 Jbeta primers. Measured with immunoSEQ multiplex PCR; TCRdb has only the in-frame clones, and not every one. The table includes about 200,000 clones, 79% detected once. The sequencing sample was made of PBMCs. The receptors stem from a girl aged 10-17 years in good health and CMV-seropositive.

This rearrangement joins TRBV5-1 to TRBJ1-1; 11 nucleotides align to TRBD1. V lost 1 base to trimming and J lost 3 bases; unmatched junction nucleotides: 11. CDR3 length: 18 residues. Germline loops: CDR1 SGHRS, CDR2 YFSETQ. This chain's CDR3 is CASSLWRGQGATDTEAFF. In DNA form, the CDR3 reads TGCGCCAGCAGCTTGTGGCGTGGACAGGGGGCGACGGACACTGAAGCTTTCTTT.

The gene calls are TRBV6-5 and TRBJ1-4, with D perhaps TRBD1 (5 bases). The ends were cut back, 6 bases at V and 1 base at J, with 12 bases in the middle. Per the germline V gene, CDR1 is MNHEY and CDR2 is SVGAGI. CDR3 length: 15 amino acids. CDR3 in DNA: TGTGCCAGCAGCCCCTTGGGGGGAACTAATGAAAAACTGTTTTTT. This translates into CASSPLGGTNEKLFF.

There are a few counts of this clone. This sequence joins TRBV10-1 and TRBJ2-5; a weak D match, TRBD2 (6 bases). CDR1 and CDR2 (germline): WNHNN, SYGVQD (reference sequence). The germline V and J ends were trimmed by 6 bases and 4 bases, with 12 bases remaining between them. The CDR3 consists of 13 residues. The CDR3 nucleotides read TGCGCCAGCAGCGGGGGTTATCGAGAGACCCAGTACTTC. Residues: CASSGGYRETQYF.

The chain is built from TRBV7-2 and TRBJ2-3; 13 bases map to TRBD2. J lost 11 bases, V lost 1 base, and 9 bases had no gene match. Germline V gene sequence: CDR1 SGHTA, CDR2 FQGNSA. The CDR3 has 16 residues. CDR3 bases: TGTGCCAGCAGCTTAGTTGGGACTAGCGGGGTAGGGATGCAGTATTTT. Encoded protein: CASSLVGTSGVGMQYF.

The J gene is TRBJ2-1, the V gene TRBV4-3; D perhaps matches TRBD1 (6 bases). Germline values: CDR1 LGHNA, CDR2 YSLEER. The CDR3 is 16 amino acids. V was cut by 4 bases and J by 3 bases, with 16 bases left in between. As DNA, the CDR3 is TGCGCCAGCAGCCCCGACCCGGGACATCGCTACAATGAGCAGTTCTTC. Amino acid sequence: CASSPDPGHRYNEQFF.

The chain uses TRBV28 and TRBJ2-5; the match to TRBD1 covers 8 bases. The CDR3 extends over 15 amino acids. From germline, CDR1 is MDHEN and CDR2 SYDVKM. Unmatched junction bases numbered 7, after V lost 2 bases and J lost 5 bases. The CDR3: CASSLLTGVGETQYF. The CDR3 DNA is TGTGCCAGCAGTTTACTGACAGGGGTCGGGGAGACCCAGTACTTC.

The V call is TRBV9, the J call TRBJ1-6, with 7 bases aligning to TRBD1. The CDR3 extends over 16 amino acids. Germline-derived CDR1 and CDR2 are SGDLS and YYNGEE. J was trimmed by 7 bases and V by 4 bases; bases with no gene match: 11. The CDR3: CASSPQTGIGNSPLHF. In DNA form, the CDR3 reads TGTGCCAGCAGCCCACAGACAGGGATCGGGAATTCACCCCTCCACTTT.

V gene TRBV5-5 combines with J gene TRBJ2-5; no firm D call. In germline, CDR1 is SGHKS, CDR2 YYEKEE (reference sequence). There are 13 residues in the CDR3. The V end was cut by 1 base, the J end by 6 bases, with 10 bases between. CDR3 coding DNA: TGTGCCAGCAGCTTGTCTAGTTTCCAGACCCAGTACTTC. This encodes CASSLSSFQTQYF.

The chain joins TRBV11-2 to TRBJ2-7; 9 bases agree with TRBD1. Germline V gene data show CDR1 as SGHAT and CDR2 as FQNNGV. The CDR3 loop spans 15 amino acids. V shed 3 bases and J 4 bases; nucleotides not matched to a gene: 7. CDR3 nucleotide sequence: TGTGCCAGCAGCTTCAGGGACAGGGTTAATTACGAGCAGTACTTC. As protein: CASSFRDRVNYEQYF.

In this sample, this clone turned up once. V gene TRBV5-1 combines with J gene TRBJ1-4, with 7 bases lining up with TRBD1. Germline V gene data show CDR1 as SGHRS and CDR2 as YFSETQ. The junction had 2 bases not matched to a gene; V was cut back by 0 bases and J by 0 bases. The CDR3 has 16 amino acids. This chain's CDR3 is CASSLGQGATNEKLFF. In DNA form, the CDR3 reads TGCGCCAGCAGCTTGGGACAGGGTGCAACTAATGAAAAACTGTTTTTT.

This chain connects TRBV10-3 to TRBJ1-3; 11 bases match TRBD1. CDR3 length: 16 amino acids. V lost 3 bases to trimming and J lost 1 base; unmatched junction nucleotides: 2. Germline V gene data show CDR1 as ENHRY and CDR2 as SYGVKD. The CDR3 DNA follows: TGTGCCATCAGTGAAGGGACAGGGGGTTCTGGAAACACCATATATTTT. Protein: CAISEGTGGSGNTIYF.

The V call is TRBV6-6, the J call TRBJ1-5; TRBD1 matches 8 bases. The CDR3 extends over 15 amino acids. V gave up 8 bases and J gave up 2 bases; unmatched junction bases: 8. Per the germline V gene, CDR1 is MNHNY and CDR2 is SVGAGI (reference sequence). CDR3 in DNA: TGTGCCAGCGGCGGAGACAGGGGAGGCAATCAGCCCCAGCATTTT. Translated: CASGGDRGGNQPQHF.

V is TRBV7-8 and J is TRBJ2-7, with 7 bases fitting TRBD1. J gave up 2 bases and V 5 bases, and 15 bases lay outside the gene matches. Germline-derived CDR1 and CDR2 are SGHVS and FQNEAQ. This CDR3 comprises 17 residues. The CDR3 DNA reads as TGTGCCAGCAGCGAGACGATGGGACAGTATAGGGCCTACGAGCAGTACTTC. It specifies CASSETMGQYRAYEQYF.

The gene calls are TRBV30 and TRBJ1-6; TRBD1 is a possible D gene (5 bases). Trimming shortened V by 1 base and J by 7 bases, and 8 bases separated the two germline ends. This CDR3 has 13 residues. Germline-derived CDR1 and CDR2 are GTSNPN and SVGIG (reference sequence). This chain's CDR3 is CAWSGGRNSPLHF. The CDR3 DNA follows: TGTGCCTGGAGTGGGGGCAGGAATTCACCCCTCCACTTT.

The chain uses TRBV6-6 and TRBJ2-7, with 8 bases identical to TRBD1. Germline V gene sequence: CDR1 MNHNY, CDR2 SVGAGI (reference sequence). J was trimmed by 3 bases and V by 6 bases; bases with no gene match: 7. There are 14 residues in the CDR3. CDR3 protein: CASSPGTGYYEQYF. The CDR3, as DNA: TGTGCCAGCAGCCCCGGGACAGGTTACTACGAGCAGTACTTC.

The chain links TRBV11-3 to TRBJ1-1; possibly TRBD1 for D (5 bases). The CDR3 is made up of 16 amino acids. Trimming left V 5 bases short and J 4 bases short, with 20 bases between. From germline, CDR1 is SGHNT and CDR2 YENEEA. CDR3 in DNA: TGTGCCAGCAGCCCTGTGGGGACGGAGGGGCCCACTGAAGCTTTCTTT. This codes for CASSPVGTEGPTEAFF.

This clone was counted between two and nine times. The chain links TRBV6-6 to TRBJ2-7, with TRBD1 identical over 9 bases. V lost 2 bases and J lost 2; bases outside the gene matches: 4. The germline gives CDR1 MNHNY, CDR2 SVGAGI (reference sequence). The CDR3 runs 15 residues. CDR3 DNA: TGTGCCAGCAGTTACCCGGGACAGGGAGCCTACGAGCAGTACTTC. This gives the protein CASSYPGQGAYEQYF.

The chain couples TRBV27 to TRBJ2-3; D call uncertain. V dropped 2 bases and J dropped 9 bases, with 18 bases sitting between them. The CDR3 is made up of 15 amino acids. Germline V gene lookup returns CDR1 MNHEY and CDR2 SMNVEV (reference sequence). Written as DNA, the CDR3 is TGTGCCAGCAGTTTAGAATCTCGCGCCCTCGTGACGCAGTATTTT. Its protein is CASSLESRALVTQYF.

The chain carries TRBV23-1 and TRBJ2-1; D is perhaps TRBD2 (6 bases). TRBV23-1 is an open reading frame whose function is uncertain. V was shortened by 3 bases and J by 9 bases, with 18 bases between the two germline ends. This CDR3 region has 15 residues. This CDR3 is CASSHLAGEVCEQFF. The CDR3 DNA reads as TGCGCCAGCAGTCACCTCGCCGGGGAGGTTTGTGAGCAGTTCTTC.

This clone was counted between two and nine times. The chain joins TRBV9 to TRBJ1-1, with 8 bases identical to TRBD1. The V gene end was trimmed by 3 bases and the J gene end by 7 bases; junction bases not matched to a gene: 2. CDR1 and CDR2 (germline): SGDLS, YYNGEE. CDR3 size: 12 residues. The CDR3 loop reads CASSGQGNEAFF. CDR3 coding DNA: TGTGCCAGCAGCGGACAGGGGAATGAAGCTTTCTTT.

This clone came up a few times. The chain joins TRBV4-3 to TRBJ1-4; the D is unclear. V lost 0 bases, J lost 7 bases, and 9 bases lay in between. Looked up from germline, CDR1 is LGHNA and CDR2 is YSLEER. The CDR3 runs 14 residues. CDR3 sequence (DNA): TGCGCCAGCAGCCAAGAGCTAACCGGTGAAAAACTGTTTTTT. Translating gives CASSQELTGEKLFF.

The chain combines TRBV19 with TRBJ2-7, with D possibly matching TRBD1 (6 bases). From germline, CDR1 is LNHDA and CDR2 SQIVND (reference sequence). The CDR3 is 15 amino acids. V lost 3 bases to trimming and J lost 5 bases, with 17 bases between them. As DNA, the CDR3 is TGTGCCAGTAGTATCTATACAGGGATGGTCAACGAGCAGTACTTC. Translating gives CASSIYTGMVNEQYF.

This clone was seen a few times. CDR3 sequence (DNA): TGTGCCAGCAAAGCCCCCGGGGAGACCCAGTACTTC. Encoded protein: CASKAPGETQYF. V and J are TRBV6-5 and TRBJ2-5; no firm D call. The CDR3 spans 12 residues. In germline, CDR1 is MNHEY, CDR2 SVGAGI. With 7 bases removed from V and 5 bases from J, the gap between germline ends came to 11 bases.

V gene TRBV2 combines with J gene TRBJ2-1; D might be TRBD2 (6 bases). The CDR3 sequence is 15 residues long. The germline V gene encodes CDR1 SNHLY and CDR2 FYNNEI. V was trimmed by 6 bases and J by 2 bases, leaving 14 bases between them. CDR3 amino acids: CASSDTSIAYNEQFF. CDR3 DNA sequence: TGTGCCAGCAGCGATACTAGCATCGCCTACAATGAGCAGTTCTTC.

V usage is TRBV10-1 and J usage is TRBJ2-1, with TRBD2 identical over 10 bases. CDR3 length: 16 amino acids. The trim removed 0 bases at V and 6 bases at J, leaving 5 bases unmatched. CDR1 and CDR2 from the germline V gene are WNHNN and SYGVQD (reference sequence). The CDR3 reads CASSESWTSGSNEQFF. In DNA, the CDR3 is TGCGCCAGCAGTGAGTCCTGGACTAGCGGAAGCAATGAGCAGTTCTTC.

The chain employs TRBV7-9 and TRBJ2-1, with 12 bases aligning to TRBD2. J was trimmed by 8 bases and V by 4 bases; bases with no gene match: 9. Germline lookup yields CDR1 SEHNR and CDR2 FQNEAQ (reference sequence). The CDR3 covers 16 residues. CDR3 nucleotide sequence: TGTGCCAGCAGCTCGCTAGCGGGGGGGCTGGTTGATGAGCAGTTCTTC. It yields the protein CASSSLAGGLVDEQFF.

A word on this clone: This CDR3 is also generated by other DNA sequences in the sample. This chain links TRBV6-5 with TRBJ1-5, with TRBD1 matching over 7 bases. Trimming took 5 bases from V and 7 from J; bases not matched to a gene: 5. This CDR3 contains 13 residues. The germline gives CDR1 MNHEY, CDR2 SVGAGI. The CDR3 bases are TGTGCCAGCAGTCCCGACAGGGACCAGCCCCAGCATTTT. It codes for CASSPDRDQPQHF.

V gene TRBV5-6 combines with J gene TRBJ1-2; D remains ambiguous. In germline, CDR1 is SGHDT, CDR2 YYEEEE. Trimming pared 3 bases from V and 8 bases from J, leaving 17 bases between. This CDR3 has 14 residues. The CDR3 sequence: CASSYAPGKGGYTF. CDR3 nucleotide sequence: TGTGCCAGCAGCTATGCACCGGGGAAAGGGGGCTACACCTTC.

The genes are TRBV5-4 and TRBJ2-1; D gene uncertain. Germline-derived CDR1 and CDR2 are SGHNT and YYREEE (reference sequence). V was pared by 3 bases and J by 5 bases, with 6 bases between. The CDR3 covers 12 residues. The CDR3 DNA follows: TGTGCCAGCAGCTCCTATAACAATGAGCAGTTCTTC. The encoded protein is CASSSYNNEQFF.

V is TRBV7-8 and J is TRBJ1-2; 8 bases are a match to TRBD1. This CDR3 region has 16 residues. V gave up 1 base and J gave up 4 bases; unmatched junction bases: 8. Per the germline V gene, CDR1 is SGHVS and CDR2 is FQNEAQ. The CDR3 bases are TGTGCCAGCAGCTTAGACCGTGGGGACAGGAGCTATGGCTACACCTTC. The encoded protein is CASSLDRGDRSYGYTF.

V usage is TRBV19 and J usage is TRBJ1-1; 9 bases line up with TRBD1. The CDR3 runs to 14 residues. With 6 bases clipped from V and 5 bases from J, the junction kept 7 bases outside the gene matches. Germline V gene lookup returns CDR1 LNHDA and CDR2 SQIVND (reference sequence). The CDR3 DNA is TGTGCCAGTAGAGAGACAGGGGGACCGACTGAAGCTTTCTTT. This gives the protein CASRETGGPTEAFF. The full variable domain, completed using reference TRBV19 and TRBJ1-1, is DGGITQSPKYLFRKEGQNVTLSCEQNLNHDAMYWYRQDPGQGLRLIYYSQIVNDFQKGDIAEGYSVSREKKESFPLTVTSAQKNPTAFYLCASRETGGPTEAFFGQGTRLTVV.